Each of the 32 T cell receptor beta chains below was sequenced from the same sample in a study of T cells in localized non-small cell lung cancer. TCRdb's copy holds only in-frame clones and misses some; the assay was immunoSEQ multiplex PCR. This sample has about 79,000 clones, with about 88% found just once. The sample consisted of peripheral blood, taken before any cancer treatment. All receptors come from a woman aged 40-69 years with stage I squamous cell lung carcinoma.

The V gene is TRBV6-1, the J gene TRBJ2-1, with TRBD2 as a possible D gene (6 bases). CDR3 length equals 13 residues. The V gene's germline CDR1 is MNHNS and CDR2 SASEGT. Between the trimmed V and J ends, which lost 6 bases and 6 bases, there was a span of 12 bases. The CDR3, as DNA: TGTGCCAGCAGGGGACTGACTGCCAATGAGCAGTTCTTC. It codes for CASRGLTANEQFF.

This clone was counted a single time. The CDR3 loop reads CASSIGRTVYEQYF. The CDR3 DNA follows: TGTGCCAGCAGCATCGGACGGACAGTCTACGAGCAGTACTTC. The chain couples TRBV7-2 to TRBJ2-7; the D gene is possibly TRBD1 (6 bases). V lost 5 bases to trimming and J lost 3 bases, with 14 bases between them. The germline gives CDR1 SGHTA, CDR2 FQGNSA. The CDR3 extends over 14 amino acids.

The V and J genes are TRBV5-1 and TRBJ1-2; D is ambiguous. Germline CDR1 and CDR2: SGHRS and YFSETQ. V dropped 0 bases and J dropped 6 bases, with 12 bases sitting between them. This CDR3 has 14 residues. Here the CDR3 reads CASSLARGEDGYTF. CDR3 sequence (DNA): TGCGCCAGCAGCTTGGCCCGGGGTGAAGATGGCTACACCTTC.

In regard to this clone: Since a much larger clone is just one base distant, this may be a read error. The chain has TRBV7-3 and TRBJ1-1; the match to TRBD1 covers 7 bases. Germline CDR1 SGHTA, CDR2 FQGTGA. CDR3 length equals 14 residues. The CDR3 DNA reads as TGTGCCAGCAGCGGACAGGTCGGTGGCACTAAAGCTTTCTTT. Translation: CASSGQVGGTKAFF.

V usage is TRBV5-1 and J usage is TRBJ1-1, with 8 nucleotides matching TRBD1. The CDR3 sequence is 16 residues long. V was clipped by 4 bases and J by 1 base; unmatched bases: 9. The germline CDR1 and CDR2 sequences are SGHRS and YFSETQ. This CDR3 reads CASSLDRGPRNTEAFF. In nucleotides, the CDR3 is TGCGCCAGCAGCCTCGACAGGGGCCCTAGGAACACTGAAGCTTTCTTT.

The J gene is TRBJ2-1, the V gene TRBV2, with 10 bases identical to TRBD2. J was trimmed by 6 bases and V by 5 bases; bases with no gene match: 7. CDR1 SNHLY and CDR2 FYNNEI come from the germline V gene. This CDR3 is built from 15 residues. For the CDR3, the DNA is TGTGCCAGCAGTAAAACTAGCGGGGTAGTCAATGAGCAGTTCTTC. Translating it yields CASSKTSGVVNEQFF.

For the CDR3, the DNA is TGTGCCAGCAGCCTTGTTCCCCTTTCAGGGAAGGGAGACACTGAAGCTTTCTTT. Amino acid sequence: CASSLVPLSGKGDTEAFF. The rearrangement uses TRBV7-3 and TRBJ1-1, with D perhaps matching TRBD1 (5 bases). The germline gives CDR1 SGHTA, CDR2 FQGTGA. Deletions cut 5 bases from V and 3 bases from J, with 25 bases between. The CDR3 totals 18 residues.

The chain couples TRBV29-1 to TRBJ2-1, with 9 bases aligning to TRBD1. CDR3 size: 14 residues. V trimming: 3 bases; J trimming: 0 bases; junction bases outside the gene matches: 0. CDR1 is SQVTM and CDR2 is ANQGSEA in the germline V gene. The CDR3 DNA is TGCAGCGTTGAGGACAGGGGCTCCTACAATGAGCAGTTCTTC. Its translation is CSVEDRGSYNEQFF.

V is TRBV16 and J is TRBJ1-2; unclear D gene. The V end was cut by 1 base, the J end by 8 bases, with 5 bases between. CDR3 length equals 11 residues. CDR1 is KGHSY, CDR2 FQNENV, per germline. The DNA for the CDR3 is TGTGCCAGCAGCCAATACGAGGGCTACACCTTC. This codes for CASSQYEGYTF.

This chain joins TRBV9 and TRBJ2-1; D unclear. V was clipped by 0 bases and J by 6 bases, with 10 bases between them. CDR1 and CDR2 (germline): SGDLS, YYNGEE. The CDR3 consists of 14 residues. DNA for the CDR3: TGTGCCAGCAGCGTAGTGGTACACAGCAATGAGCAGTTCTTC. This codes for CASSVVVHSNEQFF. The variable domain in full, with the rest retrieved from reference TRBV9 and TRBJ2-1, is DSGVTQTPKHLITATGQRVTLRCSPRSGDLSVYWYQQSLDQGLQFLIQYYNGEERAKGNILERFSAQQFPDLHSELNLSSLELGDSALYFCASSVVVHSNEQFFGPGTRLTVL.

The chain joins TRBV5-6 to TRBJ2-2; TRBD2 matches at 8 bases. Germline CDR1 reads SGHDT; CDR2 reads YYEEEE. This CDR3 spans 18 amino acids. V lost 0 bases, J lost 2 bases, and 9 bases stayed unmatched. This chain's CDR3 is CASSLALERGSNTGELFF. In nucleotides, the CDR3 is TGTGCCAGCAGCTTGGCCTTGGAGCGGGGGTCTAACACCGGGGAGCTGTTTTTT.

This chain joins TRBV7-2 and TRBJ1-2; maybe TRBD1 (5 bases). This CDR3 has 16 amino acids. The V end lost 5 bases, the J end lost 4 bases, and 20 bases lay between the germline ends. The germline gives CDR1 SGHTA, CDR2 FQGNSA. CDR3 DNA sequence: TGTGCCAGCAGCCGGCGGGGCGGGGTGATAATCTATGGCTACACCTTC. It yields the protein CASSRRGGVIIYGYTF.

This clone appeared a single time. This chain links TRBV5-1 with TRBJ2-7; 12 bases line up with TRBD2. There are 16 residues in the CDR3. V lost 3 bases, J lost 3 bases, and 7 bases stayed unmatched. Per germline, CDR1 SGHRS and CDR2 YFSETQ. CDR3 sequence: CASSSERTSGVYEQYF. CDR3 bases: TGCGCCAGCAGCTCGGAGAGGACTAGCGGGGTCTACGAGCAGTACTTC.

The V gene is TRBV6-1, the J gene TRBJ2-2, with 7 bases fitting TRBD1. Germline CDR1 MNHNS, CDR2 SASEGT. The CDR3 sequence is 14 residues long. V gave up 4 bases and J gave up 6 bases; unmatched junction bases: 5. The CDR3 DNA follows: TGTGCCAGCAGTGGGGGACAGTTCGCCGGGGAGCTGTTTTTT. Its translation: CASSGGQFAGELFF.

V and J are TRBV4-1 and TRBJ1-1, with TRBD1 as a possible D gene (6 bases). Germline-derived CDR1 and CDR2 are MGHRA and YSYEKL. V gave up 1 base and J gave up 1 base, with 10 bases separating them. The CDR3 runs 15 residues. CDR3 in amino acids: CASSQVPTGNTEAFF. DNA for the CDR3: TGCGCCAGCAGCCAAGTCCCGACAGGGAACACTGAAGCTTTCTTT.

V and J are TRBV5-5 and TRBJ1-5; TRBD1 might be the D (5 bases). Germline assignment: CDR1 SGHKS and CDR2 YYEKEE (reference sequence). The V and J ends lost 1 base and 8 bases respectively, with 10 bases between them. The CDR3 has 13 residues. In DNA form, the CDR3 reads TGTGCCAGCAGCTTGTGGGGACGGGAGCCCCAGCATTTT. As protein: CASSLWGREPQHF. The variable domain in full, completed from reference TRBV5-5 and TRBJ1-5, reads DAGVTQSPTHLIKTRGQQVTLRCSPISGHKSVSWYQQVLGQGPQFIFQYYEKEERGRGNFPDRFSARQFPNYSSELNVNALLLGDSALYLCASSLWGREPQHFGDGTRLSIL.

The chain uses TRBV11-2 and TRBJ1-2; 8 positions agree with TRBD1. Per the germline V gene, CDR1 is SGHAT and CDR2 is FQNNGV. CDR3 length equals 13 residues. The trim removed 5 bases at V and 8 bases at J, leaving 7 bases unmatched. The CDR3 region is CASSPDRAGGYTF. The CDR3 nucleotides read TGTGCCAGCAGCCCGGACAGGGCGGGCGGCTACACCTTC.

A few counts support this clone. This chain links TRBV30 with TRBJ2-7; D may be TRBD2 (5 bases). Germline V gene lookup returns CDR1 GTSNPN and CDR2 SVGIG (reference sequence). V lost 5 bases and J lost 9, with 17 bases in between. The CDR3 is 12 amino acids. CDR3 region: CAWWETRGTQYF. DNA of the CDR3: TGTGCCTGGTGGGAGACAAGAGGCACGCAGTACTTC.

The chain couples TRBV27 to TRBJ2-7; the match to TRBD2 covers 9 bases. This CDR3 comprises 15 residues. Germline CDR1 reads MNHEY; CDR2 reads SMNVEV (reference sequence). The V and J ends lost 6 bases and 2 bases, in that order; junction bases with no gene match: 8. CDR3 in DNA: TGTGCCAGCAGGCGGGTAGCGGGGGCCCCCTACGAGCAGTACTTC. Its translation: CASRRVAGAPYEQYF.

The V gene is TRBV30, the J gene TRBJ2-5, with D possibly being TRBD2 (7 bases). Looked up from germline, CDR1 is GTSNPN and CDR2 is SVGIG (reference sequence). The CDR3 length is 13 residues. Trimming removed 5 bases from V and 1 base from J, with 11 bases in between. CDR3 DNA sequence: TGTGCCTGGGGGGGGGCGGTCCAAGAGACCCAGTACTTC. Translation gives CAWGGAVQETQYF.

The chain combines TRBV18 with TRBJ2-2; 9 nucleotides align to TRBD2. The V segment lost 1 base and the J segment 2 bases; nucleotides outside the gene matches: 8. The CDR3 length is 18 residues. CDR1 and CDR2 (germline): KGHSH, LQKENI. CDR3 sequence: CASSPQKLAGTNTGELFF. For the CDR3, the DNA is TGTGCCAGCTCACCACAGAAGCTAGCGGGGACCAACACCGGGGAGCTGTTTTTT.

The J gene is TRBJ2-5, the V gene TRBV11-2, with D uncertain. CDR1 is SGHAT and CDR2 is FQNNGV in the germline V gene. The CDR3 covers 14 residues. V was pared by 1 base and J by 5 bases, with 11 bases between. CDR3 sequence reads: CASSLGLPPETQYF. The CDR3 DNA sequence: TGTGCCAGCAGCTTAGGACTGCCCCCGGAGACCCAGTACTTC. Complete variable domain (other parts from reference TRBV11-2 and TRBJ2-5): EAGVAQSPRYKIIEKRQSVAFWCNPISGHATLYWYQQILGQGPKLLIQFQNNGVVDDSQLPKDRFSAERLKGVDSTLKIQPAKLEDSAVYLCASSLGLPPETQYFGPGTRLLVL.

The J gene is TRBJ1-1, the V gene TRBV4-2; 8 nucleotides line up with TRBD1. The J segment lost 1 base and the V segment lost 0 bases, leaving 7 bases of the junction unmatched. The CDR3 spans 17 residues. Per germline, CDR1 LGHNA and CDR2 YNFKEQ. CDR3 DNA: TGTGCCAGCAGCCAAGACCCAGGGGGCGTGACGAACACTGAAGCTTTCTTT. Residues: CASSQDPGGVTNTEAFF.

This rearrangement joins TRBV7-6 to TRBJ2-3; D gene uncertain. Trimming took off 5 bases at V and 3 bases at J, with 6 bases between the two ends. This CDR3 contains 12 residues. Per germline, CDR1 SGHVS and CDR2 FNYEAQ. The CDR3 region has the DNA TGTGCCAGCAGCCCTGCAACAGATACGCAGTATTTT. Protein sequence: CASSPATDTQYF.

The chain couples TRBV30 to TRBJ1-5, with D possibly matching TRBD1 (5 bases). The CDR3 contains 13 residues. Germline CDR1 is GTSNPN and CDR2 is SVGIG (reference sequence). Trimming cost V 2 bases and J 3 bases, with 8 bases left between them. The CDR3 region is CAWSRGINQPQHF. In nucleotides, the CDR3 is TGTGCCTGGAGTAGGGGAATCAATCAGCCCCAGCATTTT.

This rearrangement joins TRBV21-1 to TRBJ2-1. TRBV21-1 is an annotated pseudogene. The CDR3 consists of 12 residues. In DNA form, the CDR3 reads TGTGCCAGCAGCAATAGAGGGGATGAGCAGTTCTTC. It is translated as CASSNRGDEQFF.

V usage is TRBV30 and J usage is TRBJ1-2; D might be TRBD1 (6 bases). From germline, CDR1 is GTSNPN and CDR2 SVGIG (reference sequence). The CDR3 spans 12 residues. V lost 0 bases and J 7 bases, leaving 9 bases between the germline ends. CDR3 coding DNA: TGTGCCTGGAGTGTAGGGGGGTCTGGCTACACCTTC. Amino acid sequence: CAWSVGGSGYTF.

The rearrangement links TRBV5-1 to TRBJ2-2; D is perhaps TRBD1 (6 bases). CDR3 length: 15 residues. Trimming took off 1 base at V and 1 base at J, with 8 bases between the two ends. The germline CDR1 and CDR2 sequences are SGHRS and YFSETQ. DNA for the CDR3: TGCGCCAGCAGCTTGCTACAGGGGAACACCGGGGAGCTGTTTTTT. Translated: CASSLLQGNTGELFF.

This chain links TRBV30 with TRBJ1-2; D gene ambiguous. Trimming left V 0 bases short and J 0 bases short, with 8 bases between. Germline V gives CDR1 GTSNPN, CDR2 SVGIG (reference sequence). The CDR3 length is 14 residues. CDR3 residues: CAWSVGLSNYGYTF. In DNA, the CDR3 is TGTGCCTGGAGTGTCGGCCTATCTAACTATGGCTACACCTTC.

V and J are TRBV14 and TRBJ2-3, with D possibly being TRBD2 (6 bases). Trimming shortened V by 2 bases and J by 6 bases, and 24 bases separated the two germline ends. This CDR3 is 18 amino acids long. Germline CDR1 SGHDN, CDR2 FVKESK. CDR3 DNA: TGTGCCAGCAGCCAAACTCGACTAGTCGGTTCCCCCGGTGATACGCAGTATTTT. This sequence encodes CASSQTRLVGSPGDTQYF.

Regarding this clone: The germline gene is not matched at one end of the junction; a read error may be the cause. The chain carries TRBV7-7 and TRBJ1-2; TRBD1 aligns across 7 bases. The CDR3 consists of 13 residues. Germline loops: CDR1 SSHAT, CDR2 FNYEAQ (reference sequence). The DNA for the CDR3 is TGTGCTAGCAGCCGGGACAGTCAATATGGCTACACCTTC. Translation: CASSRDSQYGYTF.

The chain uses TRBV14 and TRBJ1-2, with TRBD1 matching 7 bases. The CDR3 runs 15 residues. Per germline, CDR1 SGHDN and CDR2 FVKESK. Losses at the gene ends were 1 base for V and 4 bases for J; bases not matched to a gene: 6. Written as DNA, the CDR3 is TGTGCCAGCAGCCAAGGACAGGGTTACTTCTATGGCTACACCTTC. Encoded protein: CASSQGQGYFYGYTF.